The rows below give T cell receptor beta chains drawn from one sample of a study of shared clonotypes between healthy human individuals. Generated by immunoSEQ multiplex PCR, the TCRdb table keeps only in-frame clones and is missing some. Found here are about 510,000 clones, approximately 79% of them singletons; the top ten hold over 10%. The specimen sequenced was PBMCs. Every receptor here comes from a woman in her thirties or forties in good health. Some clones in this sample may be carry-over from other donors' samples. Each CDR3 is given with its conserved first and last residue. A D gene is named only where the DNA matches it firmly. The size entry is marked missing in some rows and otherwise reads once, few, many or a size class.

J gene	clone size	V gene	D gene	CDR3 protein	CDR3 DNA
TRBJ2-1	once	TRBV18	TRBD1	CASSPQGQGGYNEQFF	TGTGCCAGCTCACCACAGGGACAGGGGGGGTACAATGAGCAGTTCTTC
TRBJ1-2	NA	TRBV11-2	NA	CASSLDHPPLGGYTF	TGTGCCAGCAGCTTAGATCATCCCCCACTGGGGGGCTACACCTTC
TRBJ2-2	NA	TRBV27	TRBD1	CASSLSGTVRTGELFF	TGTGCCAGCAGTTTATCGGGGACAGTACGCACCGGGGAGCTGTTTTTT
TRBJ2-1	many	TRBV19	TRBD2	CASSILAGENEQFF	TGTGCCAGTAGTATTCTAGCGGGAGAGAATGAGCAGTTCTTC
TRBJ2-3	NA	TRBV10-3	NA	CAISASSFGAGTDTQYF	TGTGCCATCAGTGCCTCTAGCTTTGGCGCAGGCACAGATACGCAGTATTTT
TRBJ1-6	NA	TRBV4-2	NA	CASSQAQGSYNSPLHF	TGTGCCAGCAGCCAAGCCCAGGGTTCCTATAATTCACCCCTCCACTTT
TRBJ2-7	NA	TRBV7-2	TRBD2	CASSLGSSSGYEQYF	TGTGCCAGCAGCTTAGGGAGTTCTAGCGGCTACGAGCAGTACTTC
TRBJ1-3	NA	TRBV5-8	NA	CASIRTGSGNTIYF	TGTGCCAGCATCCGTACAGGATCTGGAAACACCATATATTTT
TRBJ2-3	NA	TRBV11-2	TRBD1	CASSLRKGGRSDTQYF	TGTGCCAGCAGCTTAAGAAAAGGGGGCCGGTCAGATACGCAGTATTTT
TRBJ1-4	NA	TRBV4-2	TRBD1	CASSRNRGNEKLFF	TGTGCCAGCAGCCGCAACAGGGGGAATGAAAAACTGTTTTTT
TRBJ2-3	NA	TRBV6-5	NA	CASSLEDSSTDTQYF	TGTGCCAGCAGTTTAGAGGACAGTTCAACAGATACGCAGTATTTT
TRBJ2-1	NA	TRBV10-3	TRBD2	CAISEPRASGYNEQFF	TGTGCCATCAGTGAGCCCCGGGCTAGCGGCTACAATGAGCAGTTCTTC
TRBJ2-7	NA	TRBV6-5	NA	CASTRGPSYEQYF	TGTGCCAGCACCAGGGGCCCCTCCTACGAGCAGTACTTC
TRBJ1-2	NA	TRBV23-1	TRBD1	CASSQSKPGGDYGYTF	TGCGCCAGCAGTCAATCGAAGCCAGGGGGAGACTATGGCTACACCTTC
TRBJ1-4	NA	TRBV5-1	NA	CASSLLGQGNEKLFF	TGCGCCAGCAGCCTATTAGGCCAGGGAAATGAAAAACTGTTTTTT
TRBJ2-3	NA	TRBV5-4	TRBD2	CASSLTSGRTDTQYF	TGTGCCAGCAGCTTGACTAGCGGGAGGACAGATACGCAGTATTTT
TRBJ2-1	NA	TRBV7-2	TRBD2	CASSPLSGGLNDEQFF	TGTGCCAGCAGCCCGCTTTCGGGAGGGTTGAACGATGAGCAGTTCTTC
TRBJ2-7	NA	TRBV27	TRBD2	CASSSSGTAYEQYF	TGTGCCAGCAGTTCTAGCGGGACCGCCTACGAGCAGTACTTC